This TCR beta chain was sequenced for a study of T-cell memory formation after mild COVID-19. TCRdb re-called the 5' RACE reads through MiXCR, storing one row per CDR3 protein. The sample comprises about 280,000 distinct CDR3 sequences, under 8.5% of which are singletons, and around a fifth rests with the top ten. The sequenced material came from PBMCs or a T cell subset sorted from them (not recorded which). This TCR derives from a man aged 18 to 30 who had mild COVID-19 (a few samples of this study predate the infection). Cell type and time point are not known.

CDR3 protein: CASSAGRSNQPQHF. In nucleotides, the CDR3 is TGTGCCAGTAGCGCGGGACGAAGCAATCAGCCCCAGCATTTT. The rearrangement uses TRBV19 and TRBJ1-5, with a tentative D call TRBD1 (5 bases). The CDR3 contains 14 residues. V shed 6 bases and J shed 1 base, with 10 bases lying between them. Germline loops: CDR1 LNHDA, CDR2 SQIVND (reference sequence).